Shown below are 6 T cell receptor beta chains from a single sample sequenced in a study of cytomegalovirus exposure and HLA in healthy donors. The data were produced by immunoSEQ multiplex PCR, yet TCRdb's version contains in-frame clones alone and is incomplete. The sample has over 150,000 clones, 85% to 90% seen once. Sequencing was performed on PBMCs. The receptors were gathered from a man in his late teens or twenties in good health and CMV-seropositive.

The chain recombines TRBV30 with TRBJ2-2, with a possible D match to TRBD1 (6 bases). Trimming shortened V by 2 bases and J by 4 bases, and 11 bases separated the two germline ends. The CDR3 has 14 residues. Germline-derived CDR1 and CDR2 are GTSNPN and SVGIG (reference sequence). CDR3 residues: CAWSLTGSTGELFF. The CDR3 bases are TGTGCCTGGAGTTTAACAGGGAGCACCGGGGAGCTGTTTTTT.

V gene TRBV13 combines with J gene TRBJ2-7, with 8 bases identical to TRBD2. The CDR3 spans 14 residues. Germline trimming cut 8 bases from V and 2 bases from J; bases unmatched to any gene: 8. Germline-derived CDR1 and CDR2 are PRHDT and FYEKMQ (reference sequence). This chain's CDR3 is CASPEAGAPYEQYF. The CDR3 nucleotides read TGTGCCAGCCCAGAAGCGGGAGCCCCCTACGAGCAGTACTTC.

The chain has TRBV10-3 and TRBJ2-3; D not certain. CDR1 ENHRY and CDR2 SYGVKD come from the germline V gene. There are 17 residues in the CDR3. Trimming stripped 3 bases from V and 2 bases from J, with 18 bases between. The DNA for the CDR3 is TGTGCCATCAGTGAAGTTACGACACACACCTACACAGATACGCAGTATTTT. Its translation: CAISEVTTHTYTDTQYF.

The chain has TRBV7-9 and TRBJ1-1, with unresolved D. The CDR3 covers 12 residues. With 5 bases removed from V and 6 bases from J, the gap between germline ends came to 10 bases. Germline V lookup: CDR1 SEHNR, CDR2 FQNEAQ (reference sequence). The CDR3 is CASSIQVAEAFF. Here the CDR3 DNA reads TGTGCCAGCAGCATACAAGTCGCTGAAGCTTTCTTT.

In DNA form, the CDR3 reads TGTGCCACCAGCGGTGGACAAAAACAGCCCCAGCATTTT. Protein product: CATSGGQKQPQHF. The rearrangement links TRBV15 to TRBJ1-5, with D maybe TRBD1 (5 bases). V lost 5 bases and J lost 7, with 12 bases in between. The CDR3 has 13 residues. CDR1 and CDR2 (germline): LNHNV, YYDKDF (reference sequence).

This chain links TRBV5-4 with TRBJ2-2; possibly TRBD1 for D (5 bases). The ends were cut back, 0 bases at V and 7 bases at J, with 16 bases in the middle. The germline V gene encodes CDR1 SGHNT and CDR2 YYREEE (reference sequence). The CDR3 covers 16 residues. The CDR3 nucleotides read TGTGCCAGCAGCTTGGATTTGGGCAGGGATGGCGGGGAGCTGTTTTTT. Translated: CASSLDLGRDGGELFF.